This TCR beta chain was profiled in a study of CD8 T cells in ankylosing spondylitis. General study findings and limits: A TCR beta motif of several highly homologous variants seemed to mark ankylosing spondylitis blood.

This clonotype was detected a few times. Its antigen remains unidentified. TCRdb redid the calling of the 5' RACE reads with MiXCR, one entry per CDR3 protein. The sample includes roughly 470,000 distinct CDR3 sequences, 25% to 30% of them seen just once. Trimming took 5 bases from V and 6 from J, leaving 11 bases between them. Germline values: CDR1 SGHAT, CDR2 FQNNGV. This CDR3 contains 13 residues. V and J are TRBV11-2 and TRBJ2-1; TRBD2 might be the D (5 bases). Material: blood, either unsorted or a sorted T cell fraction (not recorded which). The receptor comes from a male donor with ankylosing spondylitis. The CDR3: CASSRLATNEQFF. The CDR3 region has the DNA TGTGCCAGCAGCCGCCTAGCTACCAATGAGCAGTTCTTC.